The next 8 T cell receptor beta chains were all read from a single sample in a study of T cell responses to AZD1222 COVID-19 vaccine. Sequenced by immunoSEQ multiplex PCR; TCRdb stores in-frame clones only, minus some. Among some 140,000 clones listed, more than 85% were seen once. Sequenced here: peripheral blood, sampled on day 0 of AZD1222 vaccination. The receptors come from an adult in good health.

The CDR3 nucleotides read TGTGCCATCAGTGAGGATAGGGTTGCCTACAATGAGCAGTTCTTC. Its protein is CAISEDRVAYNEQFF. The chain carries TRBV10-3 and TRBJ2-1; D call uncertain. Germline V CDR1 and CDR2: ENHRY, SYGVKD. The length of the CDR3 is 15 residues. V lost 2 bases and J 2 bases, leaving 10 bases between the germline ends.

CDR3 coding DNA: TGTGCCAGCAGCCAGCAGAACACTGGAAACACCATATATTTT. This codes for CASSQQNTGNTIYF. The chain couples TRBV16 to TRBJ1-3; no clear D. Germline values: CDR1 KGHSY, CDR2 FQNENV. CDR3 size: 14 residues. The V end lost 3 bases, the J end lost 2 bases, and 8 bases lay between the germline ends.

V is TRBV19 and J is TRBJ1-5; the match to TRBD1 covers 9 bases. Germline V gene data show CDR1 as LNHDA and CDR2 as SQIVND (reference sequence). The CDR3 consists of 15 residues. V lost 6 bases and J lost 5; bases outside the gene matches: 8. This chain's CDR3 is CASSTRQGVYQPQHF. The CDR3 DNA reads TGTGCCAGTAGCACGAGACAGGGGGTATATCAGCCCCAGCATTTT.

The V call is TRBV18, the J call TRBJ2-7, with 12 bases fitting TRBD1. The germline CDR1 and CDR2 sequences are KGHSH and LQKENI. Losses at the gene ends were 3 bases for V and 4 bases for J; bases not matched to a gene: 4. The length of the CDR3 is 15 residues. This CDR3 is CASSPGTGGYYEQYF. DNA of the CDR3: TGTGCCAGCTCACCCGGGACAGGGGGCTATTACGAGCAGTACTTC.

The V gene is TRBV19, the J gene TRBJ1-5; no clear D. V was shortened by 3 bases and J by 1 base, with 10 bases between the two germline ends. CDR3 size: 15 residues. Germline V gives CDR1 LNHDA, CDR2 SQIVND (reference sequence). As DNA, the CDR3 is TGTGCCAGTAGTATGCAGGTGGTAAGCAATCAGCCCCAGCATTTT. This translates into CASSMQVVSNQPQHF.

V and J are TRBV7-8 and TRBJ1-4, with D possibly being TRBD1 (5 bases). This CDR3 comprises 16 residues. V was trimmed by 1 base and J by 7 bases, leaving 16 bases between them. Per germline, CDR1 SGHVS and CDR2 FQNEAQ. Written as DNA, the CDR3 is TGTGCCAGCAGCTTAGTATCAAGCAGGGAGAGTGAAAAACTGTTTTTT. Protein: CASSLVSSRESEKLFF.

About this clone itself: The junction differs from germline at one of its ends, possibly a read error. The chain recombines TRBV5-6 with TRBJ2-2; 8 bases line up with TRBD2. CDR3 length: 17 amino acids. In germline, CDR1 is SGHDT, CDR2 YYEEEE. The CDR3 loop is CASSSLVGGRSAGELFF. CDR3 nucleotide sequence: TGTGCCAGCAGCTCGCTTGTAGGCGGGAGGAGTGCCGGAGAGCTGTTTTTT.

This clone was counted a single time. V and J are TRBV21-1 and TRBJ2-2. TRBV21-1 has pseudogene status. The CDR3 consists of 16 residues. The CDR3 DNA follows: TGTGCCAGCAGGGTTCACACCCCACTTGGGACCGGGGAGCTGTTTTTT. Protein: CASRVHTPLGTGELFF.